This record concerns one TCR beta chain sequence. This clonotype has a single count. The antigen this receptor binds is unknown. Base qualities are not recorded, but no much larger clone differs from it by a single base. Resting on one read, the evidence is weak. At the junction V is shortened by 6 bases and J by 8 bases; bases outside the gene matches: 10. CDR1 MNHEY and CDR2 SVGEGT are derived from the germline V gene. The CDR3 goes from the cysteine to the phenylalanine over 14 residues. Only the CDR3 portion is preserved as DNA: 42 bases, with reading frame beginning at the first base. Total RNA was extracted from unfractionated whole blood collected in Tempus Blood RNA tubes. Four or five healthy volunteers acted as controls for TCR sequencing and had blood drawn at day 0, 2 weeks and 6 weeks. Receptors were amplified or captured by 5' RACE. This sample was sequenced with an Illumina MiSeq. Library preparation attached unique molecular identifiers to individual cDNA molecules for quantitative, reproducible TCR counting. On the study's bioinformatics: Samples had a median of 95,638 TCRs, with a range from 23,224 to 690,600. V, J and CDR3 annotation of the TCR reads was performed with the Decombinator software suite. For PS versus PT1 abundance plots, all samples were subsampled to the same number of TCRs (28,000). TCRs were defined as expanded if absent before sensitization and observed at least eight times at the 2-week time point. Using fastp at Q25 and MiXCR, TCRdb reprocessed the public reads and kept productive beta chains. Entries are consolidated by CDR3 protein sequence, retaining the most common genes and DNA. The V and J calls shown here were made by TCRdb, not taken from the authors' results. The sample records under 100,000 distinct CDR3 sequences, 15% to 20% of which are singletons. Under 7.5% of the sample lies in the top ten.

These data are taken from a study of human T cells and chemical hapten exposure (dated by TCRdb to 2020 to 2023). With regard to the full study: Libraries were pooled for sequencing, and variation in per-sample TCR yields was attributed mainly to small differences in library volumes within the pool. This study followed changes in the peripheral blood TCR repertoire in vivo during primary and secondary sensitization of alopecia patients to the hapten diphenylcyclopropenone (DPC). For every blood RNA sample, sequencing covered both the TCR alpha and TCR beta chains.

Broad study findings and their caveats: The number of TCRs above 1 in 1000 frequency did not change with DPC sensitization; there was no evidence of global repertoire structure alterations. Repeated subsampling changed both the strength of the expansion versus patch-test correlation and the threshold at which that correlation became significant.

The chain is assembled from TRBV6-2 or TRBV6-3 and TRBJ1-1; the junction holds 9 bases that match TRBD1. The clonotype was recovered from a female donor in good health. The bases are TGTGCCAGCAGAAAGCCCTGGACAGGGGACGAAGCTTTCTTT. Translated, this gives CASRKPWTGDEAFF.